Listed below are T cell receptor beta chains from one sample, sequenced in a study of blood T cell repertoires in COVID-19. The method was immunoSEQ multiplex PCR; TCRdb's version includes in-frame clones alone and lacks a portion of them. The data contain about 81,000 clones, around 85% of them singletons. Sequencing input: peripheral blood. These receptors were taken from a woman in her 70s with acute or convalescent COVID-19. The CDR3 runs from the conserved cysteine through the conserved F or W. Fields, in order: clone size, J gene, V gene, D gene, CDR3 DNA, CDR3 protein. The D gene is left open where the match is weak. Not every row has a clone size; where given, it reads once, few, many or a size class.

- | TRBJ2-3 | TRBV10-1 | TRBD2 | TGCGCCAGCAGTGAGCTAAGACTAGCGGGAGCGGAAGATACGCAGTATTTT | CASSELRLAGAEDTQYF
- | TRBJ2-3 | TRBV7-9 | TRBD2 | TGTGCCAGCAGCCCTGAACTGGGACTAGCGGGGGGAGGGACAGATACGCAGTATTTT | CASSPELGLAGGGTDTQYF
many | TRBJ2-5 | TRBV5-1 | TRBD1 | TGCGCCAGCAGCTTGTTTGGGACAGGGGATTGGGGGACCCAGTACTTC | CASSLFGTGDWGTQYF
- | TRBJ2-1 | TRBV11-2 | - | TGTGCCAGCAGCTTACGCGACAATGAGCAGTTCTTC | CASSLRDNEQFF
many | TRBJ1-5 | TRBV19 | TRBD1 | TGTGCCAGTAGTATGGGGACAGTTAGAAGAATGGGCAATCAGCCCCAGCATTTT | CASSMGTVRRMGNQPQHF
- | TRBJ1-1 | TRBV6-5 | TRBD1 | TGTGCCAGCAGTTCCCCGGACAGGGGGGACGGTGAAGCTTTCTTT | CASSSPDRGDGEAFF
- | TRBJ1-2 | TRBV9 | TRBD1 | TGTGCCAGCAGCGTAGAGAGGGGACAGGATAACTATGGCTACACCTTC | CASSVERGQDNYGYTF
- | TRBJ2-1 | TRBV7-2 | - | TGTGCCAGCAGCTTAGCCATAACGGTAACCTACAATGAGCAGTTCTTC | CASSLAITVTYNEQFF
- | TRBJ1-5 | TRBV11-2 | - | TGTGCCAGCAGCTCGGGGGGTTTGGTAGATCAGCCCCAGCATTTT | CASSSGGLVDQPQHF
- | TRBJ2-3 | TRBV5-1 | - | TGCGCCAGCAGCTTGTCCGAGGGAGGCACGCAGTATTTT | CASSLSEGGTQYF
- | TRBJ1-2 | TRBV28 | TRBD1 | TGTGCCAGCACAAGGGGGCTCGGTGGCTACACCTTC | CASTRGLGGYTF
- | TRBJ2-3 | TRBV3-1/TRBV3-2 | TRBD2 | TGTGCCAGCAGCCAAGCTGTTAGCGGGCCAGATACGCAGTATTTT | CASSQAVSGPDTQYF
- | TRBJ1-2 | TRBV6-5 | - | TGTGCCAGCACCCCCAGCTATGAGGTCTATGGCTACACCTTC | CASTPSYEVYGYTF
- | TRBJ1-2 | TRBV7-2 | - | TGTGCCAGCAGCTTAGATGGGGCCTGGGGCTACACCTTC | CASSLDGAWGYTF
- | TRBJ1-1 | TRBV7-8 | TRBD1 | TGTGCCAGCAGCCTGGGGACAGTTAACACTGAAGCTTTCTTT | CASSLGTVNTEAFF
- | TRBJ2-3 | TRBV7-9 | TRBD2 | TGTGCCAGCAGCTCCCTAAACACGACTAGCGGGAGGCGAGATACGCAGTATTTT | CASSSLNTTSGRRDTQYF
- | TRBJ1-1 | TRBV2 | - | TGTGCCAGCAGTGAGCAGGGCACTGAAGCTTTCTTT | CASSEQGTEAFF
- | TRBJ1-1 | TRBV5-1 | - | TGCGCCAGCAGCCTGAGTTTGGGGGCAGGGGAAGCTTTCTTT | CASSLSLGAGEAFF
- | TRBJ2-1 | TRBV28 | - | TGTGCCAGCAGTTGGGTAGCGGCTACATACAATGAGCAGTTCTTC | CASSWVAATYNEQFF
- | TRBJ1-2 | TRBV2 | TRBD1 | TGTGCCAGCAGTCCGGTGGGGGACAGCAACTATGGCTACACCTTC | CASSPVGDSNYGYTF
- | TRBJ1-3 | TRBV5-1 | - | TGCGCCAGCAGCTTGACAGGGTACGGAAACACCATATATTTT | CASSLTGYGNTIYF
few | TRBJ1-6 | TRBV2 | - | TGTGCCAGCAAAGACCGAGACAGGTTGCTCCACTTT | CASKDRDRLLHF
- | TRBJ1-6 | TRBV7-9 | TRBD1 | TGTGCCAGCAGCAAAGGACAGGGGGATGATTCACCCCTCCACTTT | CASSKGQGDDSPLHF
- | TRBJ2-3 | TRBV9 | TRBD2 | TGTGCCAGCAGCGTGTCCAGCGGGGGATTACGCGGCGCAGATACGCAGTATTTT | CASSVSSGGLRGADTQYF
- | TRBJ1-3 | TRBV6-1 | - | TGTGCCAGCAGTGAAAATCAGGGCTCTGGAAACACCATATATTTT | CASSENQGSGNTIYF
- | TRBJ2-3 | TRBV10-3 | TRBD2 | TGTGCCTCGGGCAGGCTAGCGGGAGTTTCAAGAGATACGCAGTATTTT | CASGRLAGVSRDTQYF
- | TRBJ1-2 | TRBV6-1 | TRBD1 | TGTGCCAGCAGTGAAGCATTAGGGGAGGGGACAGGGTCTTATGGCTACACCTTC | CASSEALGEGTGSYGYTF
- | TRBJ2-1 | TRBV7-2 | TRBD2 | TGTGCCAGCAGCTCGGGACTAGCCCACAATGAGCAGTTCTTC | CASSSGLAHNEQFF
- | TRBJ2-2 | TRBV5-1 | - | TGCGCCACCTCGGGAAGAGAAAACACCGGGGAGCTGTTTTTT | CATSGRENTGELFF
- | TRBJ1-1 | TRBV4-1 | - | TGCGCCAGCAGCGACAGGCCGAACACTGAAGCTTTCTTT | CASSDRPNTEAFF
- | TRBJ1-6 | TRBV19 | - | TGTGCCAGTAGTCCTGGGCAGGGAATGGCCCACTTT | CASSPGQGMAHF
- | TRBJ2-4 | TRBV7-8 | TRBD2 | TGTGCCAGCAGCCCTTCCGGTGCGCGGGGGGCGTCCAAAAACATTCAGTACTTC | CASSPSGARGASKNIQYF
- | TRBJ1-6 | TRBV19 | - | TGTGCCAGTAGTATAGCGAGGGAATCACCCCTCCACTTT | CASSIARESPLHF
- | TRBJ1-6 | TRBV28 | TRBD1 | TGTGCCAGCAGTCTTCACGGGACAGGGAGCTCCTATAATTCACCCCTCCACTTT | CASSLHGTGSSYNSPLHF
- | TRBJ1-6 | TRBV6-5 | - | TGTGCCAGCAGTTACATGCACAGGGATAATTCACCCCTCCACTTT | CASSYMHRDNSPLHF